The rows below give T cell receptor beta chains drawn from one sample of a study of T cell repertoires in cytomegalovirus infection. These receptors have no known antigen. TCRdb reanalysed the reads using MiXCR and keeps one entry per CDR3 protein. Of roughly 990,000 distinct CDR3 sequences in the sample, approximately 31% were seen once. Specimen: cultured CD8+ T cells from PBMCs, collected from culture after CMV antigen stimulation. The source of these receptors is a human donor in good health (CMV status not recorded). Some clones in this sample may be carry-over from other donors' samples. The CDR3 runs from the conserved cysteine through the conserved F or W. The order of the fields is V gene, J gene, D gene, clone size, CDR3 DNA, CDR3 protein. The D gene is left open where the match is weak. Expanded clones get a size class; other rows say once, few or many, or leave the size out.

TRBV28	TRBJ2-5	.	.	TGTGCCAGCAGTCCCCTGAGAGGGGGGTATCAAGAGACCCAGTACTTC	CASSPLRGGYQETQYF
TRBV12-3/TRBV12-4	TRBJ2-3	.	.	TGTGCCAGCAGTCCGACAGCTAGCACAGATACGCAGTATTTT	CASSPTASTDTQYF
TRBV20-1	TRBJ2-1	TRBD2	.	TGCAGTGTTCCGGGACTAGCGGGGTCCAGCTCCTACAATGAGCAGTTCTTC	CSVPGLAGSSSYNEQFF
TRBV15	TRBJ1-4	.	.	TGTGCCACCAGCAGCCGGACACTTGCAACTAATGAAAAACTGTTTTTT	CATSSRTLATNEKLFF
TRBV7-2	TRBJ2-1	TRBD1	many	TGTGCCAGCAGCTATCCCGGGACAGGGGGGTCTTTTAGCTCCTACAATGAGCAGTTCTTC	CASSYPGTGGSFSSYNEQFF
TRBV12-3/TRBV12-4	TRBJ2-1	.	few	TGTGCCAGCAGTCCTGGGTCACTGTTCTTC	CASSPGSLFF
TRBV20-1	TRBJ1-2	.	.	TGCAGTGCTAGAGATAGGCGGACAGACTATGGCTACACCTTC	CSARDRRTDYGYTF
TRBV20-1	TRBJ2-7	.	.	TGCAGTGCTAGCCTGACAGTTTCCTACGAGCAGTACTTC	CSASLTVSYEQYF
TRBV27	TRBJ1-2	.	.	TGTGCCAGCAGTCCGGACAGACGGGGTGGTAACTATGGCTACACCTTC	CASSPDRRGGNYGYTF
TRBV7-9	TRBJ2-3	.	few	TGTGCCAGCAGCTTGGGCAAGCGGGGCACAGATACGCAGTATTTT	CASSLGKRGTDTQYF
TRBV20-1	TRBJ2-7	TRBD2	.	TGCAGTGCTAGAGTTCCCGCTAGCGGGGTCAGCTCCTACGAGCAGTACTTC	CSARVPASGVSSYEQYF
TRBV27	TRBJ1-1	.	.	TGTGCCAGCAGCGATGGCGGGGGGAACACTGAAGCTTTCTTT	CASSDGGGNTEAFF
TRBV20-1	TRBJ1-5	.	.	TGCAGTGCTAGAGGCCCAGGGATCAATCAGCCCCAGCATTTT	CSARGPGINQPQHF
TRBV7-9	TRBJ1-1	TRBD1	many	TGTGCCAGCAGCTCGACAGGGATTAGGACTGAAGCTTTCTTT	CASSSTGIRTEAFF
TRBV5-5	TRBJ2-1	TRBD2	.	TGTGCCAGCAGCTTCCGAAGCGGGGGGGCTGTATATGAGCAGTTCTTC	CASSFRSGGAVYEQFF
TRBV11-1	TRBJ2-5	.	.	TGTGCCAGCAGCCCGACGAGTAGGCAAGAGACCCAGTACTTC	CASSPTSRQETQYF
TRBV2	TRBJ1-2	.	many	TGTGCCAGCAAACGGCGCAATCCAAATGGCTACACCTTC	CASKRRNPNGYTF
TRBV19	TRBJ2-1	.	few	TGTGCCAGTAGTATAGGAGACCTTTCCGTCGATGAGCAGTTCTTC	CASSIGDLSVDEQFF
TRBV13	TRBJ1-6	.	many	TGTGCCAGCAGCCTCCGTAATTCACCCCTCCACTTT	CASSLRNSPLHF